The 27 T cell receptor beta chains listed next were all sequenced from one sample in a study of response to subunit inactivated influenza vaccine (dated by TCRdb to 2016 to 2018). Libraries were built with RT-PCR. Data came from an Illumina HiSeq 2500. TCRdb took the public reads, trimmed them with fastp at Q25, ran MiXCR for clone calling and kept in-frame beta chains. One record per CDR3 amino acid sequence lists the most common genes and DNA. The table for this sample lists around 580,000 distinct CDR3 sequences; about 10% of them were counted only once. The ten largest clones capture 9.5% to 13% of the sample. The specimen was PBMCs from blood, collected on the day of vaccination. The origin of the receptors is a man aged 45 to 65 who received an inactivated influenza vaccine. Donor details come from another sample of the same person, matched by shared clones.

The table lists this clonotype with a few counts. This chain connects TRBV6-2 or TRBV6-3 to TRBJ1-1; D remains unclear. Germline V gene data show CDR1 as MNHEY and CDR2 as SVGEGT. The CDR3 sequence is 13 residues long. V shed 4 bases and J shed 1 base, with 7 bases lying between them. CDR3 coding DNA: TGTGCCAGCAGTTTTAATCCGAACACTGAAGCTTTCTTT. It specifies CASSFNPNTEAFF.

This chain connects TRBV28 to TRBJ2-7, with TRBD1 as a possible D gene (6 bases). The CDR3 spans 13 residues. The V gene's germline CDR1 is MDHEN and CDR2 SYDVKM. The V and J ends lost 4 bases and 6 bases respectively, with 13 bases between them. The DNA of the CDR3 is TGTGCCAGCAGTTCCCCCGGGACAACCGAGCAGTACTTC. This encodes CASSSPGTTEQYF.

This clonotype was seen ten or more times. The chain combines TRBV20-1 with TRBJ2-1, with D perhaps TRBD1 or TRBD2 (5 bases each). Germline CDR1 reads DFQATT; CDR2 reads SNEGSKA (reference sequence). The V end was cut by 5 bases, the J end by 0 bases, with 11 bases between. This CDR3 has 14 amino acids. The CDR3 DNA follows: TGCAGTGCTCCGGGACGTCGCTCCTACAATGAGCAGTTCTTC. Its protein product is CSAPGRRSYNEQFF.

This chain links TRBV15 with TRBJ2-1; the match to TRBD2 covers 10 bases. J was trimmed by 9 bases and V by 0 bases; bases with no gene match: 8. CDR1 is LNHNV and CDR2 is YYDKDF in the germline V gene (reference sequence). This CDR3 contains 16 residues. The CDR3 sequence: CATSRDRLAGVGEQFF. CDR3 coding DNA: TGTGCCACCAGCAGAGATCGGCTAGCGGGAGTCGGTGAGCAGTTCTTC.

The chain is built from TRBV4-2 and TRBJ2-3, with 11 bases lining up with TRBD2. The CDR3 extends over 15 amino acids. Trimming at V came to 1 base and at J to 5 bases, leaving 2 bases not matched to a gene. CDR1 is LGHNA, CDR2 YNFKEQ, per germline. The DNA of the CDR3 is TGTGCCAGCAGCCAAGCTACTAGCGGGAGAGATACGCAGTATTTT. Encoded protein: CASSQATSGRDTQYF.

This chain connects TRBV6-2 or TRBV6-3 to TRBJ1-2; D unclear. CDR1 is MNHEY and CDR2 is SVGEGT in the germline V gene. This CDR3 comprises 15 residues. With 2 bases removed from V and 4 bases from J, the gap between germline ends came to 14 bases. CDR3 residues: CASSYDTLGTYGYTF. The DNA for the CDR3 is TGTGCCAGCAGTTACGACACCTTGGGTACCTATGGCTACACCTTC.

This clonotype was detected ten times or more. This chain uses TRBV5-1 with TRBJ1-4, with D possibly matching TRBD1 (6 bases). CDR1 and CDR2 (germline): SGHRS, YFSETQ. The CDR3 covers 14 residues. The V end lost 2 bases, the J end lost 5 bases, and 10 bases lay between the germline ends. The DNA for the CDR3 is TGCGCCAGCAGCTTACAGGGATTCAATGAAAAACTGTTTTTT. It specifies CASSLQGFNEKLFF.

This clonotype showed up just a few times. The chain uses TRBV7-2 and TRBJ2-7, with D perhaps TRBD1 (6 bases). Per the germline V gene, CDR1 is SGHTA and CDR2 is FQGNSA. CDR3 size: 14 residues. Trimming pared 5 bases from V and 3 bases from J, leaving 14 bases between. The CDR3 DNA sequence: TGTGCCAGCAGCACCCAGACAGGCTACTACGAGCAGTACTTC. Its protein is CASSTQTGYYEQYF.

Ten or more counts support this clonotype. This chain uses TRBV7-2 with TRBJ2-1, with D perhaps matching TRBD2 (5 bases). The CDR3 is 16 residues long. Trimming took off 6 bases at V and 4 bases at J, with 19 bases between the two ends. Germline V lookup: CDR1 SGHTA, CDR2 FQGNSA. The CDR3 DNA reads as TGTGCCAGCAGTTCAACGGGCCAGCGGATTTACAATGAGCAGTTCTTC. It specifies CASSSTGQRIYNEQFF.

This clonotype was observed many times. The chain combines TRBV3-1 with TRBJ2-7, with 13 bases identical to TRBD2. V lost 6 bases, J lost 4 bases, and 3 bases stayed unmatched. CDR3 size: 14 residues. Looked up from germline, CDR1 is LGHDT and CDR2 is YNNKEL (reference sequence). DNA for the CDR3: TGTGCCAGCAGTCCGGGACTAGCGGGATACGAGCAGTACTTC. It yields the protein CASSPGLAGYEQYF.

The chain couples TRBV5-1 to TRBJ2-1; 7 bases map to TRBD1. V lost 4 bases to trimming and J lost 6 bases; unmatched junction nucleotides: 7. Germline V gene sequence: CDR1 SGHRS, CDR2 YFSETQ. This CDR3 contains 14 residues. As DNA, the CDR3 is TGCGCCAGCAGCCACCTGACAGGGCTCAATGAGCAGTTCTTC. Protein sequence: CASSHLTGLNEQFF.

This clonotype was detected a few times. V is TRBV7-9 and J is TRBJ2-7; D is perhaps TRBD2 (6 bases). CDR1 and CDR2 (germline): SEHNR, FQNEAQ (reference sequence). The CDR3 contains 13 residues. V dropped 5 bases and J dropped 5 bases, with 13 bases sitting between them. The CDR3 is CASSTEWGDEQYF. As DNA, the CDR3 is TGTGCCAGCAGCACAGAATGGGGGGACGAGCAGTACTTC.

The chain joins TRBV6-1 to TRBJ1-5; a possible D gene is TRBD1 (5 bases). Per the germline V gene, CDR1 is MNHNS and CDR2 is SASEGT. The CDR3 is made up of 14 amino acids. V was cut by 7 bases and J by 0 bases, with 10 bases left in between. In DNA form, the CDR3 reads TGTGCCAGCAATCACAGGAATAGCAATCAGCCCCAGCATTTT. This translates into CASNHRNSNQPQHF.

V and J are TRBV9 and TRBJ2-3; D remains unclear. The V end lost 4 bases, the J end lost 3 bases, and 15 bases lay between the germline ends. Germline-derived CDR1 and CDR2 are SGDLS and YYNGEE. CDR3 length equals 15 residues. CDR3 protein: CASSPHPASTDTQYF. CDR3 DNA sequence: TGTGCCAGCAGCCCCCACCCAGCCAGTACAGATACGCAGTATTTT.

The chain uses TRBV7-9 and TRBJ2-7, with 8 bases lining up with TRBD2. There are 17 residues in the CDR3. V gave up 0 bases and J gave up 5 bases; unmatched junction bases: 12. Germline CDR1 reads SEHNR; CDR2 reads FQNEAQ (reference sequence). The CDR3 coding sequence is TGTGCCAGCAGCTTAGCGGGATCGGGACTAGTCATGCACGAGCAGTACTTC. Translation gives CASSLAGSGLVMHEQYF. Variable domain in full (rest from reference TRBV7-9 and TRBJ2-7): DTGVSQNPRHKITKRGQNVTFRCDPISEHNRLYWYRQTLGQGPEFLTYFQNEAQLEKSRLLSDRFSAERPKGSFSTLEIQRTEQGDSAMYLCASSLAGSGLVMHEQYFGPGTRLTVT.

This clonotype was counted a few times. V is TRBV11-2 and J is TRBJ2-3, with a weak D call TRBD1 (5 bases). The CDR3 contains 17 residues. Trimming left V 0 bases short and J 4 bases short, with 17 bases between. Germline CDR1 is SGHAT and CDR2 is FQNNGV. The DNA of the CDR3 is TGTGCCAGCAGCTTAGAAGGACAAGGCGTCCTACCAGATACGCAGTATTTT. It codes for CASSLEGQGVLPDTQYF. The full variable domain, in which reference TRBV11-2 and TRBJ2-3 provide the parts outside the CDR3, is EAGVAQSPRYKIIEKRQSVAFWCNPISGHATLYWYQQILGQGPKLLIQFQNNGVVDDSQLPKDRFSAERLKGVDSTLKIQPAKLEDSAVYLCASSLEGQGVLPDTQYFGPGTRLTVL.

This clonotype was recorded a few times. J is TRBJ1-1 and V is TRBV12-3 or TRBV12-4, with no clear D. The CDR3 is 15 amino acids. Between the trimmed V and J ends, which lost 5 bases and 4 bases, there was a span of 17 bases. The CDR3 protein is CASSEMTRLGTEAFF. DNA of the CDR3: TGTGCCAGCAGTGAAATGACCCGGCTGGGCACTGAAGCTTTCTTT.

The chain carries TRBV7-2 and TRBJ2-5, with D perhaps TRBD1 (6 bases). Germline-derived CDR1 and CDR2 are SGHTA and FQGNSA. The ends were cut back, 5 bases at V and 1 base at J, with 17 bases in the middle. This CDR3 spans 16 amino acids. CDR3 residues: CASSREGTPTQETQYF. CDR3 coding DNA: TGTGCCAGCAGCAGAGAGGGGACACCAACCCAAGAGACCCAGTACTTC.

This rearrangement joins TRBV12-3 or TRBV12-4 to TRBJ2-7; 13 bases agree with TRBD2. The ends lost 2 bases at V and 5 bases at J; junction bases unmatched: 3. The CDR3 contains 15 residues. This CDR3 is CASSLTSGGANEQYF. The CDR3 nucleotides are TGTGCCAGCAGTTTAACTAGCGGGGGGGCCAACGAGCAGTACTTC.

This clonotype appeared a single time. This chain's CDR3 is CASRVAGGLYEQYF. The CDR3 region has the DNA TGTGCCAGCAGGGTAGCGGGGGGCCTCTACGAGCAGTACTTC. This chain connects TRBV2 to TRBJ2-7; the match to TRBD2 covers 10 bases. The trim removed 6 bases at V and 3 bases at J, leaving 5 bases unmatched. There are 14 residues in the CDR3. Germline CDR1 reads SNHLY; CDR2 reads FYNNEI.

The chain is built from TRBV5-1 and TRBJ2-1; TRBD1 aligns across 7 bases. The length of the CDR3 is 12 residues. Per the germline V gene, CDR1 is SGHRS and CDR2 is YFSETQ. With V trimmed by 6 bases and J by 9 bases, 6 bases remained unmatched. The CDR3 spells CASTGPGGEQFF. The CDR3 DNA follows: TGCGCCAGCACCGGACCAGGGGGTGAGCAGTTCTTC.

The chain carries TRBV11-3 and TRBJ2-3, with D unresolved. Trimming left V 5 bases short and J 2 bases short, with 11 bases between. Germline V gives CDR1 SGHNT, CDR2 YENEEA. There are 14 residues in the CDR3. CDR3: CASSPRGPTDTQYF. For the CDR3, the DNA is TGTGCCAGCAGCCCCCGCGGACCCACAGATACGCAGTATTTT.

In this sample, this clonotype turned up a few times. DNA for the CDR3: TGTGCCAGCAGGGGGCCGATGAACACTGAAGCTTTCTTT. As protein: CASRGPMNTEAFF. V usage is TRBV2 and J usage is TRBJ1-1, with D perhaps matching TRBD1 (5 bases). The CDR3 length is 13 residues. Looked up from germline, CDR1 is SNHLY and CDR2 is FYNNEI. Trimming left V 6 bases short and J 0 bases short, with 8 bases between.

This chain uses TRBV3-1 with TRBJ1-6; D is possibly TRBD1 (5 bases). Germline CDR1 and CDR2: LGHDT and YNNKEL (reference sequence). Trimming pared 1 base from V and 9 bases from J, leaving 16 bases between. The CDR3 is 16 residues long. CDR3 loop: CASSQGFRQKGSPLHF. The DNA for the CDR3 is TGTGCCAGCAGCCAAGGATTCCGACAGAAGGGTTCACCCCTCCACTTT.

This clonotype has only a few counts. The rearrangement uses TRBV15 and TRBJ2-5, with no clear D. The CDR3 has 13 residues. The germline V and J ends were trimmed by 0 bases and 3 bases, with 5 bases remaining between them. Germline values: CDR1 LNHNV, CDR2 YYDKDF (reference sequence). The CDR3 region is CATSRDLKETQYF. The CDR3 bases are TGTGCCACCAGCAGAGATTTAAAAGAGACCCAGTACTTC.

The J gene is TRBJ2-5, the V gene TRBV7-8, with TRBD2 matching 13 bases. The CDR3 sequence is 15 residues long. The germline V gene has CDR1 SGHVS and CDR2 FQNEAQ. With V trimmed by 5 bases and J by 6 bases, 6 bases remained unmatched. CDR3 amino acids: CASSDGLAGVQTQYF. Here the CDR3 DNA reads TGTGCCAGCAGCGACGGACTAGCGGGAGTTCAGACCCAGTACTTC.

This clonotype was found a few times. The chain couples TRBV3-1 to TRBJ2-5; a possible D gene is TRBD2 (6 bases). Trimming took off 4 bases at V and 6 bases at J, with 12 bases between the two ends. The CDR3 extends over 13 amino acids. From germline, CDR1 is LGHDT and CDR2 YNNKEL (reference sequence). As DNA, the CDR3 is TGTGCCAGCAGCCGGGACTCAGTCCAGACCCAGTACTTC. Amino acid sequence: CASSRDSVQTQYF.